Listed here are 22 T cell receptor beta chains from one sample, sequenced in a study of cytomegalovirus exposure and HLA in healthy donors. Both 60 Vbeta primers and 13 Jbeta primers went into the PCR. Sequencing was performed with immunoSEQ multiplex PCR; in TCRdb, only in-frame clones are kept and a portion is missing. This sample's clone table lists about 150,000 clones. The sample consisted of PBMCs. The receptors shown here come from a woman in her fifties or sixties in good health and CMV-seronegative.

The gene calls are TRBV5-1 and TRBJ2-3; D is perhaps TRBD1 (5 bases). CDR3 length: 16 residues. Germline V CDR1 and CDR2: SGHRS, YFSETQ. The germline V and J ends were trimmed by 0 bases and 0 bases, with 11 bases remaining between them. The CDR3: CASSLGQRSSTDTQYF. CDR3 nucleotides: TGCGCCAGCAGCTTGGGACAGAGATCTAGCACAGATACGCAGTATTTT.

The CDR3 loop reads CSVGGRGDEKLFF. In nucleotides, the CDR3 is TGCAGCGTTGGTGGCAGGGGGGATGAAAAACTGTTTTTT. The chain recombines TRBV29-1 with TRBJ1-4; TRBD1 matches 7 bases. The CDR3 length is 13 residues. V gave up 4 bases and J gave up 6 bases; unmatched junction bases: 5. The germline CDR1 and CDR2 sequences are SQVTM and ANQGSEA. Using reference TRBV29-1 and TRBJ1-4 for the parts outside the CDR3, the full variable domain is SAVISQKPSRDICQRGTSLTIQCQVDSQVTMMFWYRQQPGQSLTLIATANQGSEATYESGFVIDKFPISRPNLTFSTLTVSNMSPEDSSIYLCSVGGRGDEKLFFGSGTQLSVL.

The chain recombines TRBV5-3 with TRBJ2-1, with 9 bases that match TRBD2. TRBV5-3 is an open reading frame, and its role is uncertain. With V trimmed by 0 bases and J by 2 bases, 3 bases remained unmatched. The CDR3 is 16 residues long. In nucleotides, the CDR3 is TGTGCCAGAAGCTTGGAGGTAGCGGGGGCCTACAATGAGCAGTTCTTC. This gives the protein CARSLEVAGAYNEQFF.

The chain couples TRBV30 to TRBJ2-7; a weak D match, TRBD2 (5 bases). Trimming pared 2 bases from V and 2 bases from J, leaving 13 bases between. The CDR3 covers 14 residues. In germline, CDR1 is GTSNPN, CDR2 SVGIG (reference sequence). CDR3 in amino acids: CAWSQGLAAYEQYF. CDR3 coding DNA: TGTGCCTGGAGTCAAGGACTCGCCGCCTACGAGCAGTACTTC.

The CDR3 DNA reads TGTGCCTGGGCTCGGGACAGGGTAGAGGCGCAGTATTTT. Protein product: CAWARDRVEAQYF. V gene TRBV30 combines with J gene TRBJ2-3; TRBD1 agrees at 9 bases. J lost 10 bases, V lost 5 bases, and 10 bases had no gene match. The CDR3 is 13 amino acids. Germline CDR1 and CDR2: GTSNPN and SVGIG (reference sequence).

This chain's CDR3 is CASSSKGSGTGPTQHF. The CDR3 coding sequence is TGTGCCAGCTCATCTAAGGGGTCGGGGACAGGGCCGACCCAGCATTTT. V usage is TRBV18 and J usage is TRBJ1-5; 9 bases align to TRBD1. The CDR3 runs to 16 residues. The V gene end was trimmed by 5 bases and the J gene end by 11 bases; junction bases not matched to a gene: 16. CDR1 is KGHSH, CDR2 LQKENI, per germline.

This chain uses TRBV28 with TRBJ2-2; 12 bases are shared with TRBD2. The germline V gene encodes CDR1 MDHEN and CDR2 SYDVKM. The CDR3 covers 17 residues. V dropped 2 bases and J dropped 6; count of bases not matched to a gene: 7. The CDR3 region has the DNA TGTGCCAGCAGTTTAGCTAGCGGGGGGGCTCGCGCCGGGGAGCTGTTTTTT. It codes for CASSLASGGARAGELFF.

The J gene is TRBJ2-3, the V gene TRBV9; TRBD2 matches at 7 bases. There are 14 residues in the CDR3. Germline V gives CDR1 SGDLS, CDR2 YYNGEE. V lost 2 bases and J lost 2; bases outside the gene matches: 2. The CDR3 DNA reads TGTGCCAGCAGCGTCGGGGGGACCACAGATACGCAGTATTTT. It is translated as CASSVGGTTDTQYF.

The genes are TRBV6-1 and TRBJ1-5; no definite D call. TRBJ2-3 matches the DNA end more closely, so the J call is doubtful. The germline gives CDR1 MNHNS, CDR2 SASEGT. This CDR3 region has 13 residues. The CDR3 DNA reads TGTGCCAGCAGCGTCTATAGCAATCAGCCCCAGTATTTT. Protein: CASSVYSNQPQYF.

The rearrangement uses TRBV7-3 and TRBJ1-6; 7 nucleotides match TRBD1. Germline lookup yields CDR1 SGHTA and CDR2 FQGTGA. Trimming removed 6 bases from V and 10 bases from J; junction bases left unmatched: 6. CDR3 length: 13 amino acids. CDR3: CASRGQVGSPLHF. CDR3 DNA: TGTGCCAGCAGAGGACAGGTCGGGTCACCCCTCCACTTT.

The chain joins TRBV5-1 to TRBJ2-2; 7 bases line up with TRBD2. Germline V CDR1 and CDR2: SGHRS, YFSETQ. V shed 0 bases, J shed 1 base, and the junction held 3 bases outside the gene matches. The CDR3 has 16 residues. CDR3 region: CASSLAPSGNTGELFF. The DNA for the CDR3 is TGCGCCAGCAGCTTGGCGCCTAGCGGGAACACCGGGGAGCTGTTTTTT.

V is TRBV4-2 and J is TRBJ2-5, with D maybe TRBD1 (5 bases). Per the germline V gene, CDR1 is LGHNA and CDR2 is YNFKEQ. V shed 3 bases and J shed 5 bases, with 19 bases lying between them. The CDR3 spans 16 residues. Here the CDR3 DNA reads TGTGCCAGCAGCCAGGATTCAGGGTTCCGGCCGGAGACCCAGTACTTC. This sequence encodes CASSQDSGFRPETQYF.

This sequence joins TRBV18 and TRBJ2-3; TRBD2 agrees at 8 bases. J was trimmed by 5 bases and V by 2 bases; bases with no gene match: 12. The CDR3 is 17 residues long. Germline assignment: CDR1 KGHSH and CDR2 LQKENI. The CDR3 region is CASSPRWSAGEGDTQYF. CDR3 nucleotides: TGTGCCAGCTCACCAAGGTGGTCAGCGGGAGAGGGAGATACGCAGTATTTT.

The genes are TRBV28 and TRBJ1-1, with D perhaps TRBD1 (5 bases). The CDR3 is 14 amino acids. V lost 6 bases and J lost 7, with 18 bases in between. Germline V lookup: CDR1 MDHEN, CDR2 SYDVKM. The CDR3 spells CASSSPESGLEAFF. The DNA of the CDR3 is TGTGCCAGCAGCTCTCCCGAGTCAGGGCTTGAAGCTTTCTTT.

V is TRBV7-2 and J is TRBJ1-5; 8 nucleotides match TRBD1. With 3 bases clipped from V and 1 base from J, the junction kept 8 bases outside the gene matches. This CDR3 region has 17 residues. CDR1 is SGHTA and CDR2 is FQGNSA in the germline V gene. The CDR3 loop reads CASSFSTGAASNQPQHF. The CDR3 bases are TGTGCCAGCAGCTTCTCGACAGGGGCGGCGAGCAATCAGCCCCAGCATTTT.

The CDR3: CASSLAGLAMETQYF. The CDR3, as DNA: TGCGCCAGCAGCTTGGCAGGGTTAGCCATGGAGACCCAGTACTTC. The chain couples TRBV5-1 to TRBJ2-5; possibly TRBD1 for D (5 bases). The V gene lost 0 bases and the J gene lost 5 bases, with 14 bases spanning the gap. CDR1 is SGHRS, CDR2 YFSETQ, per germline. The CDR3 loop spans 15 amino acids. The full variable domain, its missing parts supplied by reference TRBV5-1 and TRBJ2-5, is KAGVTQTPRYLIKTRGQQVTLSCSPISGHRSVSWYQQTPGQGLQFLFEYFSETQRNKGNFPGRFSGRQFSNSRSEMNVSTLELGDSALYLCASSLAGLAMETQYFGPGTRLLVL.

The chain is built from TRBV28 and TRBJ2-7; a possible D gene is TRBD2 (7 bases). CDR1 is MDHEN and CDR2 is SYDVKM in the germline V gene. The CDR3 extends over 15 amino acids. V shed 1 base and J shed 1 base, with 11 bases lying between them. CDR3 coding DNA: TGTGCCAGCAGTTTATTGGGGGGGCCATCCTACGAGCAGTACTTC. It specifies CASSLLGGPSYEQYF.

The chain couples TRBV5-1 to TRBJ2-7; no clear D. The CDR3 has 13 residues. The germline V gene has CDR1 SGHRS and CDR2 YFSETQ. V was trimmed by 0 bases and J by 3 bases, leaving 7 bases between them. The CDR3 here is CASSLERFYEQYF. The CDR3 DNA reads TGCGCCAGCAGCTTGGAACGGTTCTACGAGCAGTACTTC.

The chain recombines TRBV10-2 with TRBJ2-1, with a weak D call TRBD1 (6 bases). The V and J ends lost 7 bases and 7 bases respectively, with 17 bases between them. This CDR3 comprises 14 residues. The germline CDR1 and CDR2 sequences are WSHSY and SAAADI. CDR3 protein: CASKAGESENEQFF. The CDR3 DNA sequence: TGCGCCAGCAAGGCAGGGGAATCGGAAAATGAGCAGTTCTTC.

The CDR3 here is CASSAHRATNEKLFF. Here the CDR3 DNA reads TGTGCCAGCAGCGCGCACAGGGCAACTAATGAAAAACTGTTTTTT. The chain links TRBV7-6 to TRBJ1-4; a weak D match, TRBD1 (6 bases). This CDR3 has 15 residues. V lost 5 bases and J 0 bases, leaving 10 bases between the germline ends. Germline CDR1 SGHVS, CDR2 FNYEAQ.

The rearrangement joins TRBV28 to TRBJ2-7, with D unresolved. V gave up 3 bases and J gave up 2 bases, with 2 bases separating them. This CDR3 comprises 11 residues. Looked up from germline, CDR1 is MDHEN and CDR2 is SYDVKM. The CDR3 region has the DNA TGTGCCAGCAGTTTCGCCTACGAGCAGTACTTC. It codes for CASSFAYEQYF.

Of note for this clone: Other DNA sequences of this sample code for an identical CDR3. The CDR3 protein is CASSEGRYQPQHF. The CDR3 nucleotides are TGTGCCAGCAGTGAAGGGAGATATCAGCCCCAGCATTTT. The chain couples TRBV6-1 to TRBJ1-5; no clear D. Trimming cost V 1 base and J 5 bases, with 6 bases left between them. Germline assignment: CDR1 MNHNS and CDR2 SASEGT. The CDR3 is made up of 13 amino acids.